These 5 T cell receptor beta chains were sequenced from one sample in a study of shared clonotypes between healthy human individuals. Here immunoSEQ multiplex PCR was the method, and the copy in TCRdb shows in-frame clones only, minus some. The sample consists of around 550,000 clones, approximately 95% of them appearing once. CD45RO-negative cells were positively selected for CCR7, leaving out terminally differentiated effector memory CD45RA+ cells. The sequenced sample was naive CD8+ T cells sorted from blood. The receptor set was obtained from a woman in her twenties or thirties in good health.

Comment on this clone: This same CDR3 is encoded by further DNA sequences in the sample. This chain joins TRBV19 and TRBJ2-7, with TRBD1 as a possible D gene (5 bases). V dropped 3 bases and J dropped 3 bases, with 15 bases sitting between them. Germline V gene data show CDR1 as LNHDA and CDR2 as SQIVND (reference sequence). The CDR3 extends over 15 amino acids. The CDR3 DNA reads as TGTGCCAGTAGTATTGGGCAGGGAAGAGGCTACGAGCAGTACTTC. Residues: CASSIGQGRGYEQYF. Supplemented by reference TRBV19 and TRBJ2-7, the full variable domain reads DGGITQSPKYLFRKEGQNVTLSCEQNLNHDAMYWYRQDPGQGLRLIYYSQIVNDFQKGDIAEGYSVSREKKESFPLTVTSAQKNPTAFYLCASSIGQGRGYEQYFGPGTRLTVT.

V and J are TRBV9 and TRBJ2-1; D gene uncertain. CDR1 is SGDLS, CDR2 YYNGEE, per germline. The CDR3 sequence is 12 residues long. V lost 6 bases, J lost 3 bases, and 7 bases lay in between. The CDR3 sequence is CASNPGYNEQFF. Written as DNA, the CDR3 is TGTGCCAGCAACCCCGGCTACAATGAGCAGTTCTTC. Based on the CDR3 plus reference TRBV9 and TRBJ2-1, the full variable domain is DSGVTQTPKHLITATGQRVTLRCSPRSGDLSVYWYQQSLDQGLQFLIQYYNGEERAKGNILERFSAQQFPDLHSELNLSSLELGDSALYFCASNPGYNEQFFGPGTRLTVL.

The chain recombines TRBV2 with TRBJ2-2; D call uncertain. This CDR3 is 12 amino acids long. Germline V CDR1 and CDR2: SNHLY, FYNNEI. V lost 6 bases and J 3 bases, leaving 5 bases between the germline ends. In nucleotides, the CDR3 is TGTGCCAGCAGCAGCCACACCGGGGAGCTGTTTTTT. Its translation: CASSSHTGELFF.

This chain connects TRBV19 to TRBJ1-1; TRBD1 might be the D (5 bases). The germline V and J ends were trimmed by 7 bases and 3 bases, with 21 bases remaining between them. Germline lookup yields CDR1 LNHDA and CDR2 SQIVND (reference sequence). This CDR3 is built from 16 residues. CDR3 DNA: TGTGCCAGTAAATTCTTCCGGGGCCAGGGAGACACTGAAGCTTTCTTT. This sequence encodes CASKFFRGQGDTEAFF.

The chain has TRBV13 and TRBJ2-7, with TRBD2 matching over 9 bases. There are 15 residues in the CDR3. Germline lookup yields CDR1 PRHDT and CDR2 FYEKMQ (reference sequence). The junction had 3 bases not matched to a gene; V was cut back by 3 bases and J by 0 bases. CDR3 bases: TGTGCCAGCAGCTTCCTTAGCGGGAGCTCCTACGAGCAGTACTTC. Translation gives CASSFLSGSSYEQYF. Supplemented by reference TRBV13 and TRBJ2-7, the full variable domain reads AAGVIQSPRHLIKEKRETATLKCYPIPRHDTVYWYQQGPGQDPQFLISFYEKMQSDKGSIPDRFSAQQFSDYHSELNMSSLELGDSALYFCASSFLSGSSYEQYFGPGTRLTVT.